The rows below give T cell receptor beta chains drawn from one sample of a study of CD8 T cells in Susac syndrome. TCRdb reanalysed the immunoSEQ multiplex PCR reads using MiXCR and keeps one entry per CDR3 protein. The top ten hold around 0.1% of the sample, which has some 200,000 distinct CDR3 sequences, around 95% seen once. The specimen was CD4+ T cells from PBMCs. The receptors shown here come from a human donor with Susac syndrome. The conserved cysteine and the conserved F or W are not part of the CDR3 here. Fields, in order: J gene, V gene, CDR3 length, CDR3 protein.

TRBJ1-1	TRBV2	13	ASSGVGTPNTEAF
TRBJ1-5	TRBV6-6	13	ASTPDRIPYQPQH
TRBJ2-1	TRBV2	13	ASRTGTGVYNEQF
TRBJ1-1	TRBV4-2	11	ASSREGGTEAF
TRBJ2-1	TRBV15	13	ATSARLAGLNEQF
TRBJ1-6	TRBV5-4	14	ASSSDPGRYNSPLH
TRBJ2-5	TRBV2	14	ASNSGLAGVRETQY
TRBJ2-5	TRBV30	12	AWSVTGGGETQY
TRBJ1-1	TRBV19	11	ASSIGTGIEAF
TRBJ1-1	TRBV24-1	19	ATSDLIRRWADKPMNTEAF
TRBJ2-3	TRBV6-6	14	ASSYNPRDGSDTQY
TRBJ1-2	TRBV29-1	7	SVAAGYT
TRBJ1-1	TRBV6-5	10	ASSRTGGKAF
TRBJ1-1	TRBV14	12	ASSHHSRYAEAF
TRBJ2-7	TRBV5-4	11	ASSLPSGYEQY
TRBJ1-5	TRBV12-3/TRBV12-4	12	ASSFSGKGQPQH
TRBJ2-7	TRBV20-1	11	SAGQGARSEQY
TRBJ2-2	TRBV9	13	ASSVGLLNTGELF
TRBJ1-6	TRBV5-5	12	ASSLDRYNSPLH
TRBJ2-7	TRBV7-7	12	ASSPPDRVHEQY
TRBJ1-3	TRBV20-1	13	SARVSVSSGNTIY
TRBJ2-3	TRBV29-1	9	SVERADTQY
TRBJ2-1	TRBV7-9	14	ASSPRSGTILNEQF
TRBJ2-5	TRBV7-3	11	ASSLTVWETQY
TRBJ2-7	TRBV12-3/TRBV12-4	12	ASRPGQLTKEQY
TRBJ2-5	TRBV5-1	11	ASSLATQETQY
TRBJ1-4	TRBV4-2	14	ASSQDGAQANEKLF
TRBJ1-2	TRBV20-1	11	SAHGQGAYGYT
TRBJ2-5	TRBV5-4	13	ASSLGDRGLETQY
TRBJ1-2	TRBV2	11	ASREGQDYGYT
TRBJ2-2	TRBV7-3	13	ASSLTGEATGELF
TRBJ2-1	TRBV3-1	14	ASSQDPADLYNEQF
TRBJ1-3	TRBV20-1	12	SASRPTSGNTIY
TRBJ2-4	TRBV4-2	12	ASSQATGKNIQY
TRBJ2-5	TRBV20-1	14	SARDIRGLAQETQY
TRBJ2-1	TRBV5-1	14	ASSLGKTLNYNEQF
TRBJ2-7	TRBV4-1	13	ASSQDKRQGYEQY
TRBJ2-5	TRBV29-1	11	SVGPRGKETQY
TRBJ1-4	TRBV19	13	ASSMGGTFDEKLF
TRBJ1-1	TRBV25-1	12	ASSDRRVNTEAF
TRBJ1-1	TRBV12-3/TRBV12-4	9	ASRRSGEAF
TRBJ2-6	TRBV5-1	14	ASSPGVTGRANVLT
TRBJ2-1	TRBV20-1	10	SAADPVREQF
TRBJ2-5	TRBV7-9	13	ASSTRRTPQETQY